The source of this TCR beta chain is a study of T cells in Graves' hyperthyroidism and ophthalmopathy. Absence of ophthalmopathy progression within 18 months defined stable Graves' hyperthyroidism. On the basis of clinical symptoms, serum thyroxine and TRAb, thyroid ultrasound and orbital computed tomography, diagnoses were made. There were TCR beta CDR3 regions amplified from RNA transcripts. When the TCR CDR3 underwent first-round RT-PCR, the HTBI primer set was used. TCRdb reprocessed the multiplex PCR reads with MiXCR, giving one entry per CDR3 protein. The sample has 250,000 to 300,000 distinct CDR3 sequences, around 15% seen once. V gave up 1 base and J gave up 1 base, with 10 bases separating them. This CDR3 has 15 amino acids. Germline-derived CDR1 and CDR2 are SNHLY and FYNNEI. This clonotype was picked up many times.

The sequencing input was blood. The TCR comes from a woman in her forties with Graves' hyperthyroidism. V gene TRBV2 combines with J gene TRBJ1-1; D not certain. The CDR3 sequence: CASSEGPRSNTEAFF. The CDR3 coding sequence is TGTGCCAGCAGTGAAGGTCCCCGCTCGAACACTGAAGCTTTCTTT.